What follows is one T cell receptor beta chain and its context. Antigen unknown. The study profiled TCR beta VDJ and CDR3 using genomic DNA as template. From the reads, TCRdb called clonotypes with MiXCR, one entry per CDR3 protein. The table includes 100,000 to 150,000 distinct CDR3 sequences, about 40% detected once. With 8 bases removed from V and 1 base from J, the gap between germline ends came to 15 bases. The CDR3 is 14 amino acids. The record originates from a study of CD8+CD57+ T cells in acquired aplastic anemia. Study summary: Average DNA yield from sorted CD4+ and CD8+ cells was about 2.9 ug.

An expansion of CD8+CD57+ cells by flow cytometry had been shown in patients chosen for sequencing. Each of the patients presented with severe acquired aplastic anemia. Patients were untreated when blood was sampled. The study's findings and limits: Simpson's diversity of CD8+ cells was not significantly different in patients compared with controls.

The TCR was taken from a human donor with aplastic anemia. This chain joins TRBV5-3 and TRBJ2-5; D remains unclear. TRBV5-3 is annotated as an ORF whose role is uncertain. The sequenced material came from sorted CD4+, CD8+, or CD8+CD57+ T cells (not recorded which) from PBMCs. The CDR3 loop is CASTQEWGQETQYF. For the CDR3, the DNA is TGTGCCAGCACCCAAGAGTGGGGCCAAGAGACCCAGTACTTC.